This T cell receptor beta chain appears in the sequencing data of a study of blood T cell repertoires in COVID-19. Assay: immunoSEQ multiplex PCR; the TCRdb copy retains only in-frame clones and omits some. In the table there are approximately 120,000 clones, around 82% of which are singletons. Per germline, CDR1 MDHEN and CDR2 SYDVKM. The CDR3 covers 19 residues. Trimming removed 3 bases at V and 0 bases at J, with 23 bases between. The receptor was derived from a woman aged 50 to 60 with acute or convalescent COVID-19. V gene TRBV28 combines with J gene TRBJ2-5, with D unclear. Sequenced: peripheral blood. The CDR3 reads CASSLAGQAVTRYQETQYF. CDR3 DNA: TGTGCCAGCAGTTTGGCTGGGCAGGCAGTAACCCGGTACCAAGAGACCCAGTACTTC.